This T cell receptor beta chain was documented in a study of T cell responses to AZD1222 COVID-19 vaccine. The study, taken as a whole, reports: Spike-specific TCR breadth and depth were elevated following two AZD1222 doses.

Germline CDR1 is SGDLS and CDR2 is YYNGEE. The CDR3 sequence is 16 residues long. Deletions cut 0 bases from V and 0 bases from J, with 10 bases between. Concerning this clone: Its antigen is not known.

Assay used: immunoSEQ multiplex PCR; TCRdb lists only in-frame clones, some missing. The table includes 60,000 to 80,000 clones, 80% to 90% detected once. The chain recombines TRBV9 with TRBJ1-3; no clear D gene. This TCR derives from an adult in good health. The starting material was peripheral blood, obtained on day 0 of AZD1222 vaccination. Written as DNA, the CDR3 is TGTGCCAGCAGCGTAGAATCAGGCATCTCTGGAAACACCATATATTTT. Its protein is CASSVESGISGNTIYF.